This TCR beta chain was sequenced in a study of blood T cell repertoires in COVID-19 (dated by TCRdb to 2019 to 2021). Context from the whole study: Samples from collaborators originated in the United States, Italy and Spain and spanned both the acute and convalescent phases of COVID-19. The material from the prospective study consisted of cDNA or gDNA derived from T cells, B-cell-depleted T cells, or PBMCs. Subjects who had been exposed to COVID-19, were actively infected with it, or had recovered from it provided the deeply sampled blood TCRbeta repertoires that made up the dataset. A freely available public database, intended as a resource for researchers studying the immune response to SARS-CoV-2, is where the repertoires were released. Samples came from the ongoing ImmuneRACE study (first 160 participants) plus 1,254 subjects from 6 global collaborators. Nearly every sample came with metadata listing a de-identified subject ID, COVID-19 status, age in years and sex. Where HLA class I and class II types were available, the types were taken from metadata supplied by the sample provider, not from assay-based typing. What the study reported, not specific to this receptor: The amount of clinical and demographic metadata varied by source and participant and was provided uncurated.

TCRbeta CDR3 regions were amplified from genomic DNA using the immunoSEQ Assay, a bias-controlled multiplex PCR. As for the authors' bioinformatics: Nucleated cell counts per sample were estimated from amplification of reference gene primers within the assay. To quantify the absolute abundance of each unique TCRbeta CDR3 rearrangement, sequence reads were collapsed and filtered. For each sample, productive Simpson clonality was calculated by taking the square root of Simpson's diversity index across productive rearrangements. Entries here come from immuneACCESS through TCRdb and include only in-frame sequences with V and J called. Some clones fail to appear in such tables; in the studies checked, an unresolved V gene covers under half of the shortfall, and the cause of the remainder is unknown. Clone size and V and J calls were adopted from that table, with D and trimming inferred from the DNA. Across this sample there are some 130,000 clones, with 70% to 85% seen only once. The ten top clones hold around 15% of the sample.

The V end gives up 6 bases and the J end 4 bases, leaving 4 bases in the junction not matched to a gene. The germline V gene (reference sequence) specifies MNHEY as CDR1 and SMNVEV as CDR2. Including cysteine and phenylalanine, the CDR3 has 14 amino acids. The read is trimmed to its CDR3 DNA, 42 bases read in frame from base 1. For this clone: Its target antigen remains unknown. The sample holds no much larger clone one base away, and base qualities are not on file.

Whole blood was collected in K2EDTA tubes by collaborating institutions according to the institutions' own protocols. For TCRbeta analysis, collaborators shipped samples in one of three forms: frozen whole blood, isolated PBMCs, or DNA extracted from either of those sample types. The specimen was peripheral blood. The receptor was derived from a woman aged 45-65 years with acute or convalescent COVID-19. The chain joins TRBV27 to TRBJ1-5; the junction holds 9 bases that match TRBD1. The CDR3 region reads CASSFGQGNQPQHF. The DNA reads TGTGCCAGCAGCTTTGGACAGGGGAATCAGCCCCAGCATTTT.